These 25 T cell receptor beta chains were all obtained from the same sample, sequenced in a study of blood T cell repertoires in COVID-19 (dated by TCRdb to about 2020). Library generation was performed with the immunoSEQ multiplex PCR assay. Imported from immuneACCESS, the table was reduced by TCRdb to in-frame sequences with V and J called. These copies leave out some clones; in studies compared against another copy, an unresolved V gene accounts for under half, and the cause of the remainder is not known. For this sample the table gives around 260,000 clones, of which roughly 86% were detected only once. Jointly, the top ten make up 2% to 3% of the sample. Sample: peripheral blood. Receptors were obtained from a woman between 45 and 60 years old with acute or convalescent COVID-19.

CDR3 in amino acids: CASSQDLGGGAFF. The CDR3 nucleotides read TGTGCCAGCAGCCAAGATTTGGGGGGGGGTGCTTTCTTT. The chain joins TRBV3-1 (or the pseudogene TRBV3-2) to TRBJ1-1, with D possibly matching TRBD1 (5 bases). V dropped 0 bases and J dropped 11 bases, with 13 bases sitting between them. Germline V CDR1 and CDR2: LGHDT, YNNKEL (reference sequence). The CDR3 length is 13 residues.

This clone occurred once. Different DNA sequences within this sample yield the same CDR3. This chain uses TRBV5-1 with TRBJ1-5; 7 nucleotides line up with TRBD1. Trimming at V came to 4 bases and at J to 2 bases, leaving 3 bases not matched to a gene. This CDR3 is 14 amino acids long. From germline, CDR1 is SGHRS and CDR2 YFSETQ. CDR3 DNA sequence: TGCGCCAGCAGCCCCGGGACAGGCAATCAGCCCCAGCATTTT. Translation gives CASSPGTGNQPQHF.

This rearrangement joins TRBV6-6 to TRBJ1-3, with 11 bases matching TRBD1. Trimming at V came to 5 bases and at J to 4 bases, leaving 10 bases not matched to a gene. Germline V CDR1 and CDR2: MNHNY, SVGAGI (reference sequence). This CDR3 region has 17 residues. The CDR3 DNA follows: TGTGCCAGCAGTCCGCCAGGGGGACAGGGGGGAGGAAACACCATATATTTT. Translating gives CASSPPGGQGGGNTIYF.

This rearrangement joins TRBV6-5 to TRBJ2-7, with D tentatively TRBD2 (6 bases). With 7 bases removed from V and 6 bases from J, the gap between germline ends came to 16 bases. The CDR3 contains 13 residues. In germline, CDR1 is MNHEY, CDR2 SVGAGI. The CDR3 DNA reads TGTGCCAGCAATCGGGGGTTGTTCCCCGAGCAGTACTTC. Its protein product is CASNRGLFPEQYF.

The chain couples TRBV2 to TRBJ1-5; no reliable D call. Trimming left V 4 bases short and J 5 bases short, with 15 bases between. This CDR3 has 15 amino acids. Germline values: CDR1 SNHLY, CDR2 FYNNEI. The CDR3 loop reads CASSVGVPVYQPQHF. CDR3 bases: TGTGCCAGCAGTGTCGGGGTTCCAGTTTATCAGCCCCAGCATTTT. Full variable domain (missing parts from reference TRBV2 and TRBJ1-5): EPEVTQTPSHQVTQMGQEVILRCVPISNHLYFYWYRQILGQKVEFLVSFYNNEISEKSEIFDDQFSVERPDGSNFTLKIRSTKLEDSAMYFCASSVGVPVYQPQHFGDGTRLSIL.

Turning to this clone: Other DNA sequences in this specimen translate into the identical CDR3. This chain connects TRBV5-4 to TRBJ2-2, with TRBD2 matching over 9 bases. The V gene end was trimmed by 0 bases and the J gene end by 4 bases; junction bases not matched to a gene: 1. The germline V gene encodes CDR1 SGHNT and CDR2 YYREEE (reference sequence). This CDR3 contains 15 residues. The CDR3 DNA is TGTGCCAGCAGCTTGGGGCGGGAGGGCACCGGGGAGCTGTTTTTT. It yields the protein CASSLGREGTGELFF.

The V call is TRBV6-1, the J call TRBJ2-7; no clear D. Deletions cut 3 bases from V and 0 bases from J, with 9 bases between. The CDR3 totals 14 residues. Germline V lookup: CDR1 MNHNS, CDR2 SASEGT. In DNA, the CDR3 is TGTGCCAGCAGTGAGCCCGGAGTCTCCTACGAGCAGTACTTC. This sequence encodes CASSEPGVSYEQYF.

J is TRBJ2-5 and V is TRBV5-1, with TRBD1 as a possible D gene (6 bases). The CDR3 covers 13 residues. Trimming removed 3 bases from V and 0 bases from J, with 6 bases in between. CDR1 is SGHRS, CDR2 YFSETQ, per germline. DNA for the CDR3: TGCGCCAGCAGCTGGACAGACCAAGAGACCCAGTACTTC. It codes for CASSWTDQETQYF.

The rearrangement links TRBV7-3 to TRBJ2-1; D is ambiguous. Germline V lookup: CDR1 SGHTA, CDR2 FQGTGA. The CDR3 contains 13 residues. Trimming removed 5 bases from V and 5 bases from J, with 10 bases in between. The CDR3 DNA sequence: TGTGCCAGCAGCACAAGGCAGGACAATGAGCAGTTCTTC. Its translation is CASSTRQDNEQFF.

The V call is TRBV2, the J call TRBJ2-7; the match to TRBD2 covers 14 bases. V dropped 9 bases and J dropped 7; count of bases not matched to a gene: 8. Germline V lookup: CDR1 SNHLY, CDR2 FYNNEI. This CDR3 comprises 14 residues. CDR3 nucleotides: TGTGCCAGTACCTTGGGACTAGCGGGAGTGGAGCAGTACTTC. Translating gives CASTLGLAGVEQYF.

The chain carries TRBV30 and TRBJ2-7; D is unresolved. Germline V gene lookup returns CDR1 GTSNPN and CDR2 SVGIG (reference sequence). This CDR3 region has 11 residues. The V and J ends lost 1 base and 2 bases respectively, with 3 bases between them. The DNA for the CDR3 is TGTGCCTGGAGTGCCACCTACGAGCAGTACTTC. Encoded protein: CAWSATYEQYF.

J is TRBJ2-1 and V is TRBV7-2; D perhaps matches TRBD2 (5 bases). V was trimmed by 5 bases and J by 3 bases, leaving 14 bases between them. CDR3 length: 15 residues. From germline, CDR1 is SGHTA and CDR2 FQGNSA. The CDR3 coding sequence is TGTGCCAGCAGCCCCCCGGCGGGTAGCTACAATGAGCAGTTCTTC. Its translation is CASSPPAGSYNEQFF.

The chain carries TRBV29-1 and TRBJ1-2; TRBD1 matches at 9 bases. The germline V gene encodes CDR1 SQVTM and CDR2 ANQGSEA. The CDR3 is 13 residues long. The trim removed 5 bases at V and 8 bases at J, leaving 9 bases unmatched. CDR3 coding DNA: TGCAGCGTTTTGGGACAGGGAGTCTGGGGCTACACCTTC. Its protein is CSVLGQGVWGYTF.

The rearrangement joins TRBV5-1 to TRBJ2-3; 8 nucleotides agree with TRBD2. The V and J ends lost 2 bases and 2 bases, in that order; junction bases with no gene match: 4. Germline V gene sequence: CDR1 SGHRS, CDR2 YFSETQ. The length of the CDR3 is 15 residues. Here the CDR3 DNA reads TGCGCCAGCAGCTTTACTAGCGGCTCCACAGATACGCAGTATTTT. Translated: CASSFTSGSTDTQYF.

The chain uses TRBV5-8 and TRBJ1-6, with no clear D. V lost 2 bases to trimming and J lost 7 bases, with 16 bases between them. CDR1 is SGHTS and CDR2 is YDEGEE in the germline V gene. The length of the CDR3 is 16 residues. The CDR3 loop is CASSLTRGAQNSPLHF. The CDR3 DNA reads TGTGCCAGCAGCTTAACTCGGGGTGCCCAAAATTCACCCCTCCACTTT.

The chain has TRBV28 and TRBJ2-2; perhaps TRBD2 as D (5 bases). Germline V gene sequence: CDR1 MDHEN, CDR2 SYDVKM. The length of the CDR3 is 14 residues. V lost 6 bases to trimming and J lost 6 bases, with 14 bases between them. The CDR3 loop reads CASSHNLLAGELFF. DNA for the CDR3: TGTGCCAGCAGCCATAATTTACTAGCCGGGGAGCTGTTTTTT.

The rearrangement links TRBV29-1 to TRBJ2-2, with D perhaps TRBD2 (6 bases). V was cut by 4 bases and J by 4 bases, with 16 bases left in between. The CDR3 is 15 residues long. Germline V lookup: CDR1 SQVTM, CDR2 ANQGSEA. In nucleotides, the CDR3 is TGCAGCGTTGCCTACCGGGGGTCGGGCACCGGGGAGCTGTTTTTT. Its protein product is CSVAYRGSGTGELFF.

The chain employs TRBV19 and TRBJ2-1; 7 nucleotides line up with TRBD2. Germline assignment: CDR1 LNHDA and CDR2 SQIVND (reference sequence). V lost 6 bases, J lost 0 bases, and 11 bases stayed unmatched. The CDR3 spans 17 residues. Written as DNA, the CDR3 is TGTGCCAGTAGCCGGTCTAGCGGCTTTAACTCCTACAATGAGCAGTTCTTC. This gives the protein CASSRSSGFNSYNEQFF. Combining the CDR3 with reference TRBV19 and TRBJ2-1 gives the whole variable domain DGGITQSPKYLFRKEGQNVTLSCEQNLNHDAMYWYRQDPGQGLRLIYYSQIVNDFQKGDIAEGYSVSREKKESFPLTVTSAQKNPTAFYLCASSRSSGFNSYNEQFFGPGTRLTVL.

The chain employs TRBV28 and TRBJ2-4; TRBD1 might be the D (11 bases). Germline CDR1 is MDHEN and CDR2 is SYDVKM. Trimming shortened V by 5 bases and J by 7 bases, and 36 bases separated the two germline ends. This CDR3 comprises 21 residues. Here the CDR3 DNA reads TGTGCCAGCAGTGCGGACAGGGGGCGCGGGCTAGCGGGAGCGATGTGGAACATTCAGTACTTC. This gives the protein CASSADRGRGLAGAMWNIQYF.

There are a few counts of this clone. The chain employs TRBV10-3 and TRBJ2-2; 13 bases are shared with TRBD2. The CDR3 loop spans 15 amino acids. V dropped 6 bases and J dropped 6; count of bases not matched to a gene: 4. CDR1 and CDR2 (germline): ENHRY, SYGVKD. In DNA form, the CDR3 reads TGTGCCATCAGACCGGGACTAGCGGGATCCGGGGAGCTGTTTTTT. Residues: CAIRPGLAGSGELFF.

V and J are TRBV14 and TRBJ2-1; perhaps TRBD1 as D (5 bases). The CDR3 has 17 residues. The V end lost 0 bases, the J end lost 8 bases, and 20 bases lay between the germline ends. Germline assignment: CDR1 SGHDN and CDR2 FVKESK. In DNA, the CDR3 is TGTGCCAGCAGCCAAGAGCGAAGGACACGCCTCTGGGATGAGCAGTTCTTC. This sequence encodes CASSQERRTRLWDEQFF.

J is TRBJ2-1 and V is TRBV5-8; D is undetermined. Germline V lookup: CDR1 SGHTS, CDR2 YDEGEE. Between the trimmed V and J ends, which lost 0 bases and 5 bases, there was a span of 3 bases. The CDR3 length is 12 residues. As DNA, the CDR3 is TGTGCCAGCAGCTTGGGAGACAATGAGCAGTTCTTC. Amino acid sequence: CASSLGDNEQFF.

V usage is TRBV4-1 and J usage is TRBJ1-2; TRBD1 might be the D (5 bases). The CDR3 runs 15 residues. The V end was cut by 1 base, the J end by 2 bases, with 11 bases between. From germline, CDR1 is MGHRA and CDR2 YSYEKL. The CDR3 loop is CASSQGRTYNYGYTF. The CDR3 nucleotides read TGCGCCAGCAGCCAAGGCCGGACATACAACTATGGCTACACCTTC.

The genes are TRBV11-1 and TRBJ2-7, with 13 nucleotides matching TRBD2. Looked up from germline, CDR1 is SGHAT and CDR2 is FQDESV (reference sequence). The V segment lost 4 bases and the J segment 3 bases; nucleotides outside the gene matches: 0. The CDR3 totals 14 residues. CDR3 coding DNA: TGTGCCAGCAGCTGGACTAGCGGGAGCTACGAGCAGTACTTC. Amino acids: CASSWTSGSYEQYF.

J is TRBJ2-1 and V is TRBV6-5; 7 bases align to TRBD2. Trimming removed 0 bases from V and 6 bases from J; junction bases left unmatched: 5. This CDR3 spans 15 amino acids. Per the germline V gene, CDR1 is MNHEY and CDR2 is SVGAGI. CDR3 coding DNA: TGTGCCAGCAGTTACTCGGCGACGGGGGGCAATGAGCAGTTCTTC. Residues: CASSYSATGGNEQFF.